This T cell receptor (beta chain) is drawn from a study of cytomegalovirus exposure and HLA in healthy donors (dated by TCRdb to between 2016 and 2019). At the level of the whole study: According to an earlier analysis of 550 to 750 of the donors, about 179 million T cells yielded 95 million to 140 million unique TCR beta sequences and 276 Gb of sequence data. HLA typing covered class I and class II loci at four-digit resolution. On average, 235,054 unique TCR beta nucleotide sequences were sequenced per donor among some 430 genotyped donors of the cohort, with 15% to 20% of those sequences being non-productive. The study profiled the T cell repertoires of 500 to 800 subjects by immunosequencing and related them to cytomegalovirus serostatus. Donor age, sex, ethnicity and CMV serostatus were compiled alongside the repertoire data. Roughly five DR-DQ haplotypes were handled as single units for association and clustering because linkage in the cohort was strong. Besides the first cohort of around 700 subjects, a separate validation cohort made up of 90 to 150 different subjects was used. A later analysis re-analyzed previously published TCR beta repertoires from about 600 donors and added high-resolution HLA genotyping to study TCR occurrence patterns. Of the 300 to 500 genotyped donors, 81% were placed in the genetic ancestry cluster associated with self-reported Caucasian donors. A later genetic analysis took genome-wide SNP genotypes for about 65% of the roughly 670 donors and used that subset as a discovery cohort. An early release covering 550 to 700 HLA-typed donors comprised about 320 gigabases of sequencing data and some 79 million unique TCR sequences. All discovery cohort repertoires had been generated using a single sequencing platform. The later analysis used no new phenotypic data to find candidate immune exposures, relying instead on TCR beta sequences and their occurrence across donors. The study was designed to test whether signatures of past pathogen exposure could be identified by cataloging public T cell receptors. The number of donors typed differed by locus, with roughly 629-640 for A, B, C, DRB1 and DQB1, around 500 for DQA1, 600 to 610 for DPA1, and approximately 470 for DPB1. To predict cytomegalovirus infection status, the study brought together high-throughput TCR immunosequencing, statistical association of individual TCRs with disease status, and machine learning. To decide whether each TCR beta V gene segment behaved as functional or pseudogenic, an earlier analysis of some 600 of the donors relied on high-throughput TCR beta sequencing. Study-wide findings and limitations: The study gave a list of 150 to 200 TCR beta chains associated with cytomegalovirus. An earlier analysis of around 500 of the donors showed that most TCR beta V segments appeared in productive rearrangements either about 87% or about 30% of the time, which broadly matched IMGT annotations. Cytomegalovirus status was reported to be diagnosed by the classifier with high specificity and sensitivity in both the original and validation cohorts. When HLA alleles, especially DR and DQ, strongly co-occurred, TCR associations were difficult to assign to individual alleles. Three of the identified cytomegalovirus-associated TCR beta chains were confirmed in vitro to be specific for cytomegalovirus antigens. Roughly 17 rarely observed V segments, including chromosome 9 orphons, were excluded from the earlier analysis of approximately 500 of the donors because counts were too low. Several of the top co-occurrence clusters appeared to be linked to parvovirus B19, influenza, CMV and Epstein-Barr virus, according to a later analysis. A later analysis associated 16,951 TCR beta sequences with specific HLA alleles at a false discovery rate of 0.05. Compared with the roughly 700-donor mean, donors in an Asian-associated ancestry cluster had fewer N-insertions in productive TCRs, according to a later genetic analysis. A later genetic analysis associated a missense DCLRE1C variant with V-gene and J-gene trimming of TCR beta chains, and an independent cohort replicated the association. Most TCR sequences were seen in very few donors, while some public TCRs were found in many individuals. Because the 87-base-pair reads could not distinguish some IMGT-functional V segments, including TRBV6-2 and TRBV6-3, those segments were excluded. A further reported finding was that TCR beta sequences accurately predicted the HLA-A and HLA-B alleles for most subjects in the first cohort. According to the authors, the approach could potentially be generalized to other disease states and immunological phenotypes. A group of highly shared sequence variants was considered likely to be a technical artifact of the sequencing pipeline. Roughly uniform sequencing depth across donors was assumed in presence/absence analyses, although this assumption may not hold. The only immune exposure information available for the cohort was CMV serostatus. The cohort was sequenced for TCR beta chains only, and without alpha or paired-chain data the features that could be detected were limited. According to a later analysis, most CMV-associated TCR beta chains appeared to be HLA-restricted, and the HLA associations seemed to be driven largely by CMV exposure. Linkage disequilibrium might explain the correlated functional status among segregating V segments, but an unknown experimental factor could not be ruled out. Because HLA typing was unavailable for some donors at each locus, only the typed subset was used in association tests. In a later analysis, TCR association rates were found to vary across HLA loci, with the most associated TCRs seen for DRB1 alleles and the fewest for HLA-C alleles. Compared with equally common non-associated chains, HLA-associated TCR beta chains in a later analysis were more clonally expanded and had lower generation probabilities.

On this clone itself: Which antigen it targets is not known. Base quality data are lacking; no much larger clone is found one base away.

Looking up the germline V gene yields CDR1 SGHRS and CDR2 YFSETQ. The CDR3 spans 14 residues, from the cysteine through the phenylalanine. The CDR3 DNA has 42 bases and is translated from base 1. V trim: 0 bases; J trim: 9 bases; unmatched bases: 4. The cohort was made up of hundreds of healthy bone marrow donors. At the time of sampling, all cohort members were nominally healthy, though unrecorded immune exposures were likely present. The donor was CMV seronegative and was included in the group of about 400 seronegative cohort members. Every donor gave a peripheral blood sample, and the peripheral blood mononuclear cells from that sample were used for TCR beta sequencing. The Qiagen DNeasy Blood Extraction Kit was used to extract genomic DNA from the blood cell samples. Libraries were built with the immunoSEQ multiplex PCR assay. For the multiplex PCR, a mixture combining 60 forward primers for TCR Vbeta segments and 13 reverse primers for TCR Jbeta segments was used. A multiplex PCR assay on genomic DNA amplified the CDR3 region of rearranged TCR beta genes. Amplified TCR beta libraries were sequenced as 87-base-pair reads on the Illumina HiSeq System. The paper's processing steps were these. Across the roughly 640 repertoires, a later analysis counted some 80 million unique TCR beta chains, roughly 11 million of which were shared by at least two donors. Raw reads were error-corrected and collapsed into unique sequences with a nearest-neighbor algorithm that merged closely related sequences to remove PCR and sequencing errors. Alignment of CDR3 sequences to IMGT reference sequences was used to assign V, D and J gene segments. For a sequence to be retained, a match of at least six nucleotides was required to both a V gene segment and a J gene segment. Rearrangements were called productive when the CDR3 lacked stop codons and stayed in frame with V and J; all others were non-productive. Following IMGT convention, CDR3 was defined as the stretch from the second conserved V-encoded cysteine up to the conserved J-encoded phenylalanine. In an earlier analysis of approximately 590 of the donors, sequences lacking an unambiguous match to a single V gene segment were excluded. An earlier analysis of a few hundred of the donors classified V segments as functional when productive rearrangements were above 56.7% and as segregating when the standard deviation between donors was above 5%. A statistical classification framework was built for diagnosing cytomegalovirus status from the catalog of TCR beta chain sequences. V and J gene assignment, in a later analysis, came from comparing TCR nucleotide sequences with IMGT/GENE-DB human TR gene sequences. The TCRdist pipeline was used in a later analysis to assign CDR3 sequences and most-parsimonious VDJ recombination scenarios. A later analysis defined each TCR beta chain by its CDR3 amino acid sequence plus V-gene family, and excluded reads lacking a unique V-gene family. To address suspected cross-contamination and a sequencing artifact, a later analysis removed roughly 640 highly shared, low-generation-probability nucleotide sequences. In a later analysis, a clonal expansion index for each public chain was calculated from normalized within-repertoire ranks of inferred template counts. Generation probabilities in a later analysis came from a VDJ recombination model fitted to out-of-frame rearrangements, and those results were checked against IGoR. In a later analysis, TCR-TCR, TCR-HLA and TCR-CMV co-occurrence was scored with hypergeometric tests, and a repertoire-size bias correction was applied to TCR pairs. To estimate false discovery rates, a later analysis permuted the HLA or CMV assignments 20 times. In a later analysis, co-occurring TCRs were grouped using DBSCAN, and TCRdist sequence similarity was added for clustering within HLA-allele-positive subsets. For co-occurrence clustering, repertoires with fewer than 30,000 or more than 120,000 public chains were excluded, along with several repertoires with anomalous nucleotide sharing. This immuneACCESS table, as held by TCRdb, lists in-frame sequences with V and J called but not all clones. Of the missing ones, under half trace to an unresolved V gene in checked studies; the others have no known cause. From that table come the V and J calls and clone size; the DNA was used to work out D and trimming. The sample contains approximately 180,000 clones, approximately 70% of them found a single time. The ten largest clones take up approximately 2% of the sample.

The chain was built from TRBV5-1 and TRBJ2-1; 9 of the junction bases match TRBD2. The TCR sequence derives from a woman in her 30s in good health and CMV-seronegative. Specimen: PBMCs. The DNA reads TGCGCCAGCAGCTTGGTCGCGGGGGGGCGTGAGCAGTTCTTC. It is translated as CASSLVAGGREQFF.